This T cell receptor beta chain was captured in a study of cytomegalovirus exposure and HLA in healthy donors. The CDR3 extends over 17 amino acids. Trimming stripped 0 bases from V and 0 bases from J, with 13 bases between. The germline V gene has CDR1 SGHTA and CDR2 FQGNSA. The PCR made use of 60 Vbeta and 13 Jbeta primers. Method: immunoSEQ multiplex PCR; TCRdb's copy keeps in-frame clones and lacks some. The sample holds some 120,000 clones, around 82% seen once. This TCR was sampled from a man under 40 in good health and CMV-seropositive. Sequenced material: PBMCs. The V call is TRBV7-2, the J call TRBJ2-3, with D tentatively TRBD2 (6 bases). CDR3 bases: TGTGCCAGCAGCTTAGCGTTCTTTAGCGGTAGCACAGATACGCAGTATTTT. It is translated as CASSLAFFSGSTDTQYF.